This TCR beta chain was retrieved from a study of shared clonotypes between healthy human individuals. Sequenced by immunoSEQ multiplex PCR; TCRdb stores in-frame clones only, minus some. Found here are millions of clones, about 92% of them singletons; the top ten hold approximately 0.4%. CDR1 and CDR2 from the germline V gene are MNHEY and SVGAGI. The CDR3 consists of 15 residues. The ends lost 6 bases at V and 2 bases at J; junction bases unmatched: 5. What was sequenced was naive CD4+ T cells from PBMCs. Noted subset: CD45RA+ positively selected. The V call is TRBV6-5, the J call TRBJ1-5, with 9 positions matching TRBD1. The receptor was isolated from a man between 18 and 35 years old in good health. Some clones in this sample may be carry-over from other donors' samples. The CDR3 bases are TGTGCCAGCAGATCGGACAGGGGAGGCAATCAGCCCCAGCATTTT. Protein: CASRSDRGGNQPQHF.